What follows are 30 T cell receptor beta chains derived from one specimen sequenced in a study of T cells in Graves' hyperthyroidism and ophthalmopathy. Amplified TCR beta CDR3 regions came from RNA transcripts. RT-PCR in the first round (using the HTBI primer set) targeted the TCR CDR3. MiXCR, run by TCRdb on the multiplex PCR reads, gives a single entry per CDR3 protein. The table records over 500,000 distinct CDR3 sequences, 14% of them present only once. The sample taken for sequencing was blood. The receptors were gathered from a woman aged 40 to 50 with Graves' hyperthyroidism.

This clonotype was seen ten or more times. The chain couples TRBV7-9 to TRBJ2-7; D uncertain. CDR1 and CDR2 from the germline V gene are SEHNR and FQNEAQ (reference sequence). Trimming stripped 3 bases from V and 8 bases from J, with 17 bases between. This CDR3 is built from 14 residues. CDR3 nucleotides: TGTGCCAGCAGCTTTTCTGACCGGGCGAAGCAGCAGTACTTC. Translated: CASSFSDRAKQQYF.

This clonotype was picked up many times. The rearrangement joins TRBV3-1 to TRBJ1-1; D unclear. Trimming took 1 base from V and 4 from J, leaving 7 bases between them. Germline V gene sequence: CDR1 LGHDT, CDR2 YNNKEL (reference sequence). There are 13 residues in the CDR3. The CDR3 DNA sequence: TGTGCCAGCAGCCAAGTCGCTGGCACTGAAGCTTTCTTT. Its translation: CASSQVAGTEAFF.

In its sample, this clonotype was seen a few times. V usage is TRBV18 and J usage is TRBJ2-2, with D tentatively TRBD1 (5 bases). There are 14 residues in the CDR3. The germline gives CDR1 KGHSH, CDR2 LQKENI. Trimming cost V 0 bases and J 6 bases, with 8 bases left between them. The CDR3 sequence: CASSPPGDPGELFF. CDR3 bases: TGTGCCAGCTCACCACCAGGGGATCCCGGGGAGCTGTTTTTT.

This clonotype was counted many times. This chain links TRBV28 with TRBJ1-5; 7 nucleotides match TRBD1. V shed 5 bases and J 0 bases; nucleotides not matched to a gene: 4. Looked up from germline, CDR1 is MDHEN and CDR2 is SYDVKM. The CDR3 is 15 residues long. This chain's CDR3 is CASSDRDYSNQPQHF. The CDR3 nucleotides are TGTGCCAGCAGTGACAGGGATTATAGCAATCAGCCCCAGCATTTT.

The table lists this clonotype with many counts. This chain uses TRBV28 with TRBJ1-1; 7 nucleotides agree with TRBD1. The CDR3 is made up of 16 amino acids. After removal of 6 bases from V and 3 bases from J, the junction contained 13 bases not matched to a gene. Germline CDR1 MDHEN, CDR2 SYDVKM. The DNA for the CDR3 is TGTGCCAGCAGGCCCTCGAAAACAGGGGAATACACTGAAGCTTTCTTT. Protein: CASRPSKTGEYTEAFF. The variable domain in full, completed from reference TRBV28 and TRBJ1-1, reads DVKVTQSSRYLVKRTGEKVFLECVQDMDHENMFWYRQDPGLGLRLIYFSYDVKMKEKGDIPEGYSVSREKKERFSLILESASTNQTSMYLCASRPSKTGEYTEAFFGQGTRLTVV.

This clonotype was observed a handful of times. Possible read error: a much larger clone is one base away. The rearrangement uses TRBV11-2 and TRBJ1-1; D not resolved. The CDR3 runs 14 residues. The germline gives CDR1 SGHAT, CDR2 FQNNGV. CDR3 DNA sequence: TGTACCAGCAGCTTAGTGGGCCAAAACACTGAAGCTTTCTTT. It yields the protein CTSSLVGQNTEAFF.

A few counts support this clonotype. The chain recombines TRBV19 with TRBJ1-1; unclear D gene. Germline assignment: CDR1 LNHDA and CDR2 SQIVND (reference sequence). CDR3 length equals 13 residues. Trimming cost V 3 bases and J 2 bases, with 7 bases left between them. In nucleotides, the CDR3 is TGTGCCAGTAGTATCGCAGCCAACACTGAAGCTTTCTTT. It codes for CASSIAANTEAFF. The entire variable domain, with the rest obtained from reference TRBV19 and TRBJ1-1, is as follows: DGGITQSPKYLFRKEGQNVTLSCEQNLNHDAMYWYRQDPGQGLRLIYYSQIVNDFQKGDIAEGYSVSREKKESFPLTVTSAQKNPTAFYLCASSIAANTEAFFGQGTRLTVV.

This clonotype was detected ten times or more. The junction departs from the called germline gene at one end, perhaps through a read error. The chain couples TRBV7-2 to TRBJ2-7; D may be TRBD2 (5 bases). The CDR3 runs to 14 residues. Germline V gene lookup returns CDR1 SGHTA and CDR2 FQGNSA. CDR3 region: CASSLAAASYEQYF. The CDR3 DNA sequence: TGCGCCAGCAGCTTGGCAGCGGCTTCCTACGAGCAGTACTTC.

Turning to this clonotype: Compared with germline, one end of the junction differs, possibly owing to a read error. The V and J genes are TRBV6-1 and TRBJ2-3; D uncertain. The CDR3 is 13 residues long. Germline lookup yields CDR1 MNHNS and CDR2 SASEGT. CDR3: CASSDLSPDAQYF. The CDR3 bases are TGTGCCAGCAGTGACCTATCACCAGATGCGCAGTATTTT.

The gene calls are TRBV15 and TRBJ2-7; D uncertain. The CDR3 consists of 14 residues. V lost 3 bases, J lost 5 bases, and 14 bases lay in between. Germline CDR1 is LNHNV and CDR2 is YYDKDF (reference sequence). This chain's CDR3 is CATSRDKSSDEQYF. CDR3 nucleotide sequence: TGTGCCACCAGCAGGGATAAGAGCTCGGACGAGCAGTACTTC.

The chain couples TRBV2 to TRBJ2-5, with D unclear. The length of the CDR3 is 11 residues. Trimming removed 1 base from V and 10 bases from J, with 7 bases in between. Per the germline V gene, CDR1 is SNHLY and CDR2 is FYNNEI. The CDR3 reads CASSEDAFQYF. The DNA for the CDR3 is TGTGCCAGCAGTGAAGACGCTTTCCAGTACTTC. Looking up the rest from reference TRBV2 and TRBJ2-5 gives the full variable domain: EPEVTQTPSHQVTQMGQEVILRCVPISNHLYFYWYRQILGQKVEFLVSFYNNEISEKSEIFDDQFSVERPDGSNFTLKIRSTKLEDSAMYFCASSEDAFQYFGPGTRLLVL.

The sample holds many counts of this clonotype. The chain joins TRBV12-3 or TRBV12-4 to TRBJ2-1, with 7 bases fitting TRBD2. This CDR3 region has 15 residues. Trimming at V came to 2 bases and at J to 10 bases, leaving 11 bases not matched to a gene. The CDR3 region has the DNA TGTGCCAGCAGTTTACCGGGAGGAGGCGAAAGGGAGCAGTTCTTC. It is translated as CASSLPGGGEREQFF.

This clonotype was seen ten or more times. This chain connects TRBV20-1 to TRBJ2-1; possible D gene TRBD2, 5 bases. V dropped 0 bases and J dropped 3 bases, with 15 bases sitting between them. Germline V CDR1 and CDR2: DFQATT, SNEGSKA (reference sequence). The CDR3 runs to 16 residues. CDR3 sequence reads: CSARDLSGSHYNEQFF. DNA of the CDR3: TGCAGTGCTAGAGATCTCAGCGGAAGCCACTACAATGAGCAGTTCTTC.

J is TRBJ2-7 and V is TRBV30; no clear D. Trimming cost V 3 bases and J 0 bases, with 9 bases left between them. Germline V gives CDR1 GTSNPN, CDR2 SVGIG (reference sequence). There are 13 residues in the CDR3. CDR3 bases: TGTGCCTGGAGGACCCGAGCCTCCTACGAGCAGTACTTC. It codes for CAWRTRASYEQYF.

This clonotype was recorded many times. The chain couples TRBV20-1 to TRBJ1-2; 10 nucleotides line up with TRBD1. V gave up 1 base and J gave up 5 bases; unmatched junction bases: 4. The CDR3 covers 14 residues. Germline CDR1 reads DFQATT; CDR2 reads SNEGSKA (reference sequence). This CDR3 is CSARVGQGKYGYTF. Written as DNA, the CDR3 is TGCAGTGCTAGAGTGGGACAGGGGAAGTATGGCTACACCTTC.

This clonotype was observed many times. The chain employs TRBV20-1 and TRBJ2-3; 8 nucleotides agree with TRBD2. CDR1 is DFQATT and CDR2 is SNEGSKA in the germline V gene (reference sequence). V was pared by 6 bases and J by 2 bases, with 4 bases of the junction left unmatched. This CDR3 spans 13 amino acids. Here the CDR3 DNA reads TGCAGTGCAGTAGCGGGACCCACAGATACGCAGTATTTT. This translates into CSAVAGPTDTQYF.

This clonotype was seen many times. The J gene is TRBJ1-5, the V gene TRBV28, with a weak D call TRBD1 (5 bases). Trimming stripped 6 bases from V and 0 bases from J, with 6 bases between. CDR1 and CDR2 from the germline V gene are MDHEN and SYDVKM. CDR3 length equals 13 residues. The CDR3 DNA reads as TGTGCCAGCAGGACAGATAGCAATCAGCCCCAGCATTTT. Its translation: CASRTDSNQPQHF.

This clonotype was counted at least ten times. The chain uses TRBV30 and TRBJ2-3; no reliable D call. This CDR3 is 13 amino acids long. The V gene's germline CDR1 is GTSNPN and CDR2 SVGIG (reference sequence). V was shortened by 1 base and J by 4 bases, with 9 bases between the two germline ends. The CDR3 loop is CAWSERSADTQYF. The CDR3, as DNA: TGTGCCTGGAGTGAAAGGAGTGCAGATACGCAGTATTTT.

This clonotype showed up many times. The chain links TRBV7-9 to TRBJ1-2, with D possibly matching TRBD1 (5 bases). Trimming pared 1 base from V and 8 bases from J, leaving 14 bases between. The V gene's germline CDR1 is SEHNR and CDR2 FQNEAQ (reference sequence). This CDR3 contains 14 residues. CDR3 in DNA: TGTGCCAGCAGCTTAGGATGGGACGGTGGAGGCTACACCTTC. Protein: CASSLGWDGGGYTF.

In its sample, this clonotype was seen many times. The chain recombines TRBV28 with TRBJ2-3, with 11 bases matching TRBD2. CDR1 and CDR2 (germline): MDHEN, SYDVKM. V gave up 5 bases and J gave up 3 bases; unmatched junction bases: 10. The CDR3 runs 17 residues. The CDR3 sequence: CASSPLGLAGGTDTQYF. In nucleotides, the CDR3 is TGTGCCAGCAGTCCCCTAGGGCTAGCGGGAGGAACAGATACGCAGTATTTT.

In this sample, this clonotype turned up many times. The V and J genes are TRBV5-1 and TRBJ2-7, with D tentatively TRBD1 (6 bases). CDR1 and CDR2 (germline): SGHRS, YFSETQ. CDR3 length: 14 amino acids. The V end was cut by 0 bases, the J end by 3 bases, with 10 bases between. The CDR3 DNA reads TGCGCCAGCAGCTTGGTACAGGGTGGCTACGAGCAGTACTTC. This translates into CASSLVQGGYEQYF.

CDR3 coding DNA: TGTGCCAGTCAACTCTCCTACGAGCAGTACTTC. The encoded protein is CASQLSYEQYF. The chain employs TRBV2 and TRBJ2-7; no clear D. In germline, CDR1 is SNHLY, CDR2 FYNNEI. This CDR3 is built from 11 residues. The ends were cut back, 9 bases at V and 0 bases at J, with 6 bases in the middle.

There are many counts of this clonotype. The V and J genes are TRBV18 and TRBJ1-2, with TRBD1 as a possible D gene (5 bases). Germline CDR1 and CDR2: KGHSH and LQKENI. The CDR3 runs 15 residues. The germline V and J ends were trimmed by 6 bases and 0 bases, with 14 bases remaining between them. CDR3 loop: CASSRGGEANYGYTF. CDR3 DNA: TGTGCCAGCTCCCGGGGCGGGGAAGCTAACTATGGCTACACCTTC.

This clonotype was observed many times. V gene TRBV11-1 combines with J gene TRBJ1-6; D ambiguous. The germline gives CDR1 SGHAT, CDR2 FQDESV (reference sequence). The germline V and J ends were trimmed by 2 bases and 10 bases, with 15 bases remaining between them. This CDR3 comprises 15 residues. The chain's CDR3 is CASSLTPGLESPLHF. DNA of the CDR3: TGTGCCAGCAGCTTAACACCGGGCCTGGAATCACCCCTCCACTTT.

The chain uses TRBV11-2 and TRBJ2-3; D ambiguous. Deletions cut 5 bases from V and 5 bases from J, with 14 bases between. The CDR3 loop spans 14 amino acids. The germline CDR1 and CDR2 sequences are SGHAT and FQNNGV. CDR3 DNA sequence: TGTGCCAGCAGCAACGCAGGCCGGGTAGATACGCAGTATTTT. The encoded protein is CASSNAGRVDTQYF. The full variable domain, with the rest looked up from reference TRBV11-2 and TRBJ2-3, is EAGVAQSPRYKIIEKRQSVAFWCNPISGHATLYWYQQILGQGPKLLIQFQNNGVVDDSQLPKDRFSAERLKGVDSTLKIQPAKLEDSAVYLCASSNAGRVDTQYFGPGTRLTVL.

This clonotype appeared a few times. This chain uses TRBV20-1 with TRBJ1-4, with D maybe TRBD1 (5 bases). The V end lost 4 bases, the J end lost 12 bases, and 12 bases lay between the germline ends. There are 11 residues in the CDR3. Germline CDR1 DFQATT, CDR2 SNEGSKA (reference sequence). Here the CDR3 reads CSAITPGQLFF. For the CDR3, the DNA is TGCAGTGCTATTACTCCGGGACAACTGTTTTTT.

This clonotype was counted a few times. The chain links TRBV6-1 to TRBJ2-4, with 7 bases fitting TRBD1. The CDR3 runs to 16 residues. The junction had 8 bases not matched to a gene; V was cut back by 6 bases and J by 0 bases. CDR1 is MNHNS and CDR2 is SASEGT in the germline V gene. As DNA, the CDR3 is TGTGCCAGCAGCCCCTTGGGACAGCAAGCCAAAAACATTCAGTACTTC. Translated: CASSPLGQQAKNIQYF.

The chain carries TRBV19 and TRBJ2-1; no reliable D call. The CDR3 length is 15 residues. Germline lookup yields CDR1 LNHDA and CDR2 SQIVND (reference sequence). Between the trimmed V and J ends, which lost 6 bases and 8 bases, there was a span of 20 bases. The CDR3 DNA reads TGTGCCAGTAGCACCGGGCCAACGTTTAGCCATGAGCAGTTCTTC. It is translated as CASSTGPTFSHEQFF.

This clonotype was detected a few times. V usage is TRBV28 and J usage is TRBJ1-1, with a tentative D call TRBD1 (6 bases). Germline V lookup: CDR1 MDHEN, CDR2 SYDVKM. CDR3 length equals 14 residues. V was clipped by 3 bases and J by 2 bases, with 10 bases between them. CDR3 in DNA: TGTGCCAGCAGTTTCAACGGGGGCAACACTGAAGCTTTCTTT. It is translated as CASSFNGGNTEAFF.

This clonotype was found a few times. The V call is TRBV20-1, the J call TRBJ2-2; TRBD1 might be the D (5 bases). Per the germline V gene, CDR1 is DFQATT and CDR2 is SNEGSKA (reference sequence). This CDR3 has 14 amino acids. The V end lost 6 bases, the J end lost 1 base, and 12 bases lay between the germline ends. The CDR3 DNA reads TGCAGTGCCACAGGAAAAAAGAACACCGGGGAGCTGTTTTTT. Residues: CSATGKKNTGELFF.